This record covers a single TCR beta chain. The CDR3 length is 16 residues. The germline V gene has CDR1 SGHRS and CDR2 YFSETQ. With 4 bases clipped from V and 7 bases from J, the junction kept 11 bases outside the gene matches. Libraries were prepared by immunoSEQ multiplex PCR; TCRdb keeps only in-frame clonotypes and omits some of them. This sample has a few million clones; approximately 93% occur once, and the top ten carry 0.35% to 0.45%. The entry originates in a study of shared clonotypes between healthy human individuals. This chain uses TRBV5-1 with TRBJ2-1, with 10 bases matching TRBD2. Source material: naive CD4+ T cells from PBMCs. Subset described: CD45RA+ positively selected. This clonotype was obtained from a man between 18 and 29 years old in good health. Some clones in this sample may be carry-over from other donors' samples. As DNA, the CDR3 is TGCGCCAGCAGCCCAACCGGGACTAGCGTGGCAAATGAGCAGTTCTTC. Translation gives CASSPTGTSVANEQFF.